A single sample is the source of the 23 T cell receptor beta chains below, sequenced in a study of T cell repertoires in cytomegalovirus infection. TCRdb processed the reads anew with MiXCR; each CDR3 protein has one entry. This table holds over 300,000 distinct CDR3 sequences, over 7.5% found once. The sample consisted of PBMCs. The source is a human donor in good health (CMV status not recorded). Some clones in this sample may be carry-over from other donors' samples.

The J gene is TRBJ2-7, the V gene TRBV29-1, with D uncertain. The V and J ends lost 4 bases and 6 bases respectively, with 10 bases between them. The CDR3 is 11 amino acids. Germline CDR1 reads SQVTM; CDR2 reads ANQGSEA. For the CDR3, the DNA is TGCAGCGTTGTAGGGCGAGGCGAGCAGTACTTC. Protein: CSVVGRGEQYF.

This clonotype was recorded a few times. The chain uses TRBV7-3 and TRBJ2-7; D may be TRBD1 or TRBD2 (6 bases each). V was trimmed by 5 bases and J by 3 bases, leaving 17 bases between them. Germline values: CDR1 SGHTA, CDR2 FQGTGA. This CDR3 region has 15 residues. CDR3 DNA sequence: TGTGCCAGCAGCCCACACTCGGGGGACAACTACGAGCAGTACTTC. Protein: CASSPHSGDNYEQYF. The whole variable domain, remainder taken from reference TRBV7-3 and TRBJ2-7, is GAGVSQTPSNKVTEKGKYVELRCDPISGHTALYWYRQSLGQGPEFLIYFQGTGAADDSGLPNDRFFAVRPEGSVSTLKIQRTERGDSAVYLCASSPHSGDNYEQYFGPGTRLTVT.

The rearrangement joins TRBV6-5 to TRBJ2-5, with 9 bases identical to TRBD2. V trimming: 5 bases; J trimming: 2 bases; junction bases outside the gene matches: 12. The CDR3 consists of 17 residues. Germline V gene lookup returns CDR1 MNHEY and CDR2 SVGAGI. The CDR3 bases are TGTGCCAGCAGTCATTCCTCCGGGACTAGCAGTCAAGAGACCCAGTACTTC. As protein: CASSHSSGTSSQETQYF.

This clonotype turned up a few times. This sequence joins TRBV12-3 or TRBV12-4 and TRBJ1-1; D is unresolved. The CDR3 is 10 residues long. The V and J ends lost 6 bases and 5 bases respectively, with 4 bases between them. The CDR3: CASRSTEAFF. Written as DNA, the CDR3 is TGTGCCAGCAGGTCAACTGAAGCTTTCTTT.

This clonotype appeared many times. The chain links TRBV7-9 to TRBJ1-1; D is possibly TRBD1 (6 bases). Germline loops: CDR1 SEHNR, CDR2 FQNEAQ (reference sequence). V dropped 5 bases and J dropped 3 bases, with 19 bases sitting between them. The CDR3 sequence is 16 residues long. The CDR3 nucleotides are TGTGCCAGCAGCCATGACAGGTTATTGGGTCACACTGAAGCTTTCTTT. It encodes CASSHDRLLGHTEAFF.

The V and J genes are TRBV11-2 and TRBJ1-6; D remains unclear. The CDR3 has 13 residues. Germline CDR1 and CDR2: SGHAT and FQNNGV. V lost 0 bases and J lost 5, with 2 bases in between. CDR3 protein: CASSLEHNSPLHF. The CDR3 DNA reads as TGTGCCAGCAGCTTAGAACATAATTCACCCCTCCACTTT.

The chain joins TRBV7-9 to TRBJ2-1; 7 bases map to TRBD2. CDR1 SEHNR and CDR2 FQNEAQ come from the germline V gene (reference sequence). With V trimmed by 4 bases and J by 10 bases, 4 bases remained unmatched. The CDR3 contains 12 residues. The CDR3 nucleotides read TGTGCCAGCAGCTCACTAGCGACCGAGCAGTTCTTC. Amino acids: CASSSLATEQFF.

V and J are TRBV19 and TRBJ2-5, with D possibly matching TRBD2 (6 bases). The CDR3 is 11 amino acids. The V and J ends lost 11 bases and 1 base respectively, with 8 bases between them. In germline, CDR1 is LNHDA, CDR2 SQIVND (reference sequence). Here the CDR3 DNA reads TGTGCCGCGGGACTCCAAGAGACCCAGTACTTC. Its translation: CAAGLQETQYF.

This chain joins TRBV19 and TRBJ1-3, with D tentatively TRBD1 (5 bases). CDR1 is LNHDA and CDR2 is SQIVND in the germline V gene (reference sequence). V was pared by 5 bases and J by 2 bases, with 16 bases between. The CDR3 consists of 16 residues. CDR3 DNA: TGTGCCAGTAGTCCTCTTCCCGGGGGTGCTGGAAACACCATATATTTT. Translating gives CASSPLPGGAGNTIYF.

DNA for the CDR3: TGTGCCACCCTTGGGGGGGGGCGGACCGGGGAGCTGTTTTTT. Translation gives CATLGGGRTGELFF. The gene calls are TRBV12-3 or TRBV12-4 and TRBJ2-2, with TRBD2 as a possible D gene (7 bases). This CDR3 has 14 residues. Trimming removed 10 bases at V and 5 bases at J, with 17 bases between.

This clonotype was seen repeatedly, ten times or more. The CDR3 loop reads CASSLVAGTWVSEQYF. The CDR3 bases are TGTGCCAGCAGCTTAGTAGCCGGGACCTGGGTCTCCGAGCAGTACTTC. This sequence joins TRBV7-2 and TRBJ2-7; either TRBD1 or TRBD2 may supply D (5 bases each). The CDR3 contains 16 residues. Germline V CDR1 and CDR2: SGHTA, FQGNSA. V lost 1 base, J lost 6 bases, and 19 bases lay in between.

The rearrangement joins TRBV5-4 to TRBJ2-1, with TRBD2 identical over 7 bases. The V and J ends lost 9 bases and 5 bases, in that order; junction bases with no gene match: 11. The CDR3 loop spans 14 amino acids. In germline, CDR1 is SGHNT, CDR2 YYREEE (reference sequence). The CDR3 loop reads CAILGGVTDNEQFF. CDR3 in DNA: TGTGCCATCCTGGGAGGGGTGACCGACAATGAGCAGTTCTTC.

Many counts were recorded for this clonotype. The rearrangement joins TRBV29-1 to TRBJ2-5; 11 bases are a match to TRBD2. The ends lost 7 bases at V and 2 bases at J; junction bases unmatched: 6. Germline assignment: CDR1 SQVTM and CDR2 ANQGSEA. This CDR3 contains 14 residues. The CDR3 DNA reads TGCAGCGCCCTCGGGACTAGCGGTCAAGAGACCCAGTACTTC. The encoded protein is CSALGTSGQETQYF.

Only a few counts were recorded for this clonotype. The CDR3 protein is CASSPRLGNTGELFF. CDR3 DNA: TGCGCCAGCAGCCCCCGACTAGGGAACACCGGGGAGCTGTTTTTT. V gene TRBV4-3 combines with J gene TRBJ2-2; D possibly corresponds to TRBD2 (6 bases). The CDR3 has 15 residues. In germline, CDR1 is LGHNA, CDR2 YSLEER. V lost 4 bases and J lost 1, with 10 bases in between.

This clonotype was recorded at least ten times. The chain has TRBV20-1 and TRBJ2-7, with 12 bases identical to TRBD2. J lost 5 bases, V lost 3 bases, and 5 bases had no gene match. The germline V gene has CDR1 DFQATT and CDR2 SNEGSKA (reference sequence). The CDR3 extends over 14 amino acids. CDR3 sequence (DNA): TGCAGTGCTAGGGCTAGCGGGAGGGCTCACGAGCAGTACTTC. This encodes CSARASGRAHEQYF.

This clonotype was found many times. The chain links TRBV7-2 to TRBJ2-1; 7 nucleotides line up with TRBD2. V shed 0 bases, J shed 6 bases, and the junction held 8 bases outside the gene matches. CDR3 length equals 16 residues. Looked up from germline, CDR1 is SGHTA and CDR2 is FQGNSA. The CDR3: CASSLAGGGPSNEQFF. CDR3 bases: TGTGCCAGCAGCTTAGCGGGCGGGGGACCCTCCAATGAGCAGTTCTTC. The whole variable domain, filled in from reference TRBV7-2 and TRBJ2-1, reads GAGVSQSPSNKVTEKGKDVELRCDPISGHTALYWYRQSLGQGLEFLIYFQGNSAPDKSGLPSDRFSAERTGGSVSTLTIQRTQQEDSAVYLCASSLAGGGPSNEQFFGPGTRLTVL.

The CDR3 protein is CASSLIGSNTEAFF. Written as DNA, the CDR3 is TGTGCCAGCAGTTTAATTGGGAGCAACACTGAAGCTTTCTTT. The rearrangement links TRBV28 to TRBJ1-1; no firm D call. Germline V gives CDR1 MDHEN, CDR2 SYDVKM. This CDR3 spans 14 amino acids. V shed 2 bases and J shed 2 bases, with 9 bases lying between them.

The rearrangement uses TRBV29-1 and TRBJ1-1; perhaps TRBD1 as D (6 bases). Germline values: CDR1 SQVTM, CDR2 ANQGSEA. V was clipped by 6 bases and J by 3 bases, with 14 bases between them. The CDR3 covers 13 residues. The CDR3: CSVVEEGDTEAFF. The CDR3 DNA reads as TGCAGCGTGGTCGAAGAGGGGGACACTGAAGCTTTCTTT.

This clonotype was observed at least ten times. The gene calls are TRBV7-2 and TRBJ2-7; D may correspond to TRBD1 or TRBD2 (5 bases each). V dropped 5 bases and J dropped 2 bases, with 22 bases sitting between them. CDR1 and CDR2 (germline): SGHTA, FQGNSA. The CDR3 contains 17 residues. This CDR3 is CASSLGSRGYLAYEQYF. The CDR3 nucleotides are TGTGCCAGCAGCCTAGGGAGTAGGGGATATTTGGCCTACGAGCAGTACTTC.

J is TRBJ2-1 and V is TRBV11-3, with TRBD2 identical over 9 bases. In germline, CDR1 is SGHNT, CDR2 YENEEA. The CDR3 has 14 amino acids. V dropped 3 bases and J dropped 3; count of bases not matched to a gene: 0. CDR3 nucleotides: TGTGCCAGCAGCTTTAGCGGGGGCTACAATGAGCAGTTCTTC. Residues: CASSFSGGYNEQFF.

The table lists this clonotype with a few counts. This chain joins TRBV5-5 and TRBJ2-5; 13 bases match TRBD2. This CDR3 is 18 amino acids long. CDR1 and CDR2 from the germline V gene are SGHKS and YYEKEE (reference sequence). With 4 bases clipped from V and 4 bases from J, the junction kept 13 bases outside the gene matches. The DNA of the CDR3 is TGTGCCAGCAGCCCAATTAGGATGACTAGCGGGGGGAGAGAGACCCAGTACTTC. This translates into CASSPIRMTSGGRETQYF.

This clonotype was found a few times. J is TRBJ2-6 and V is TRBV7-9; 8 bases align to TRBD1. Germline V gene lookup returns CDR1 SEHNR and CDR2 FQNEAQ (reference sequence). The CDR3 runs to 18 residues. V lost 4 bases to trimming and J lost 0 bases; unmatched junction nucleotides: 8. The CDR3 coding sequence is TGTGCCAGCAGCTCGACGACAGGGGAACCCTCTGGGGCCAACGTCCTGACTTTC. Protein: CASSSTTGEPSGANVLTF.

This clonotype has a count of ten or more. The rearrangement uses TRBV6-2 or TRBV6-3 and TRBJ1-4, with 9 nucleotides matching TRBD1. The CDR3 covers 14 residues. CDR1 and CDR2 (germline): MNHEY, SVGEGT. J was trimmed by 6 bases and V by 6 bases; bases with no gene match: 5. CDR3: CASSYRGPDEKLFF. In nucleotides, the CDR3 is TGTGCCAGCAGCTACAGGGGGCCGGATGAAAAACTGTTTTTT.